A single TCR beta chain is shown here with its context. The antigen remains unidentified. TCRdb processed the RT-PCR reads anew with MiXCR; each CDR3 protein has one entry. The sample has under 500,000 distinct CDR3 sequences; 10% to 11% are singletons. The data belong to a study of response to subunit inactivated influenza vaccine. Study results and limitations: It was the authors' suggestion that each seasonal influenza vaccination recruits few new T cells.

Germline V gene data show CDR1 as MNHEY and CDR2 as SVGEGT. This CDR3 contains 14 residues. V trimming: 4 bases; J trimming: 9 bases; junction bases outside the gene matches: 7. The sequence was obtained from a man aged 45-65 years who received an inactivated influenza vaccine. This material consisted of PBMCs from blood, taken about 6 weeks after vaccination. V usage is TRBV6-2 or TRBV6-3 and J usage is TRBJ2-1; 9 bases are shared with TRBD2. The CDR3 nucleotides are TGTGCCAGCAGTTTAGCGGGAGAAAAGACTGAGCAGTTCTTC. Amino acid sequence: CASSLAGEKTEQFF.